This T cell receptor (beta chain) was captured in a study of graft-versus-host responses after intestinal transplantation. Germline V gives CDR1 SSHAT, CDR2 FNYEAQ (reference sequence). This CDR3 is built from 13 residues. Profiled with immunoSEQ multiplex PCR; TCRdb holds only in-frame clones, not every one. This table holds about 120,000 clones, approximately 95% found once. Study-level results: When patients had graft-donor T cell macrochimerism, their allografts held high graft-versus-host to host-versus-graft clonal ratios. Early post-transplant falls in HvG clones accompanied the peak levels of circulating GvH clones.

Comment on this clone: Its target is unknown. At one of its ends the junction is not consistent with the germline gene, which may arise from a read error.

This sequence joins TRBV7-7 and TRBJ2-7; 8 bases line up with TRBD1. The sample was unstimulated CD8+ T cells sorted from spleen or lymph node cells, taken before intestinal transplant. The source of this sequence is a human donor who received an intestinal transplant. The CDR3 region is CASSSGQGGEQYF. As DNA, the CDR3 is TGTGCTAGCAGCTCCGGACAGGGAGGCGAGCAGTACTTC.